This T cell receptor (beta chain) was found in a study of T cells in Graves' hyperthyroidism and ophthalmopathy. Study observations and caveats: Blood also held most thyroid clonotypes expanded beyond 0.001. A model of 13 V-J pairs discriminated ophthalmopathy from stable hyperthyroidism. The model forecast ophthalmopathy, anticipating it by a median 6.5 months before onset.

TCR beta CDR3 regions were amplified from RNA transcripts. First-round RT-PCR targeting the TCR CDR3 was performed with the HTBI primer set. MiXCR, run by TCRdb on the multiplex PCR reads, gives a single entry per CDR3 protein. This table has a few hundred thousand distinct CDR3 sequences, approximately 20% appearing once. From germline, CDR1 is SQVTM and CDR2 ANQGSEA. The CDR3 length is 13 residues. Trimming stripped 1 base from V and 8 bases from J, with 14 bases between. In the case of this clonotype: Its target is not known.

The sequenced material came from blood. V is TRBV29-1 and J is TRBJ1-2; TRBD1 is a possible D gene (6 bases). This receptor was taken from a man aged 25 to 40 with Graves' ophthalmopathy. Written as DNA, the CDR3 is TGCAGCGTTGAAGTTGGAGGGGGTACGGGCTACACCTTC. Amino acids: CSVEVGGGTGYTF.